Sequencing of this TCR beta chain was carried out in a study of blood T cell repertoires in COVID-19. The overall study: T cells, B-cell-depleted T cells, or PBMCs supplied cDNA or gDNA.

Germline-derived CDR1 and CDR2 are DFQATT and SNEGSKA (reference sequence). The CDR3 length is 14 residues. The trim removed 3 bases at V and 5 bases at J, leaving 7 bases unmatched. Here immunoSEQ multiplex PCR was the method, and the copy in TCRdb shows in-frame clones only, minus some. The profile shows more than 200,000 clones, roughly 84% of them singletons. The chain is built from TRBV20-1 and TRBJ2-5; 9 bases are shared with TRBD2. The TCR was taken from a woman aged 40 to 55 who had recovered from COVID-19. The sequenced material came from peripheral blood. The CDR3: CSASPTSGGETQYF. The CDR3 nucleotides are TGCAGTGCTAGTCCGACTAGCGGCGGGGAGACCCAGTACTTC.